The 27 T cell receptor beta chains given below trace back to one sample, sequenced in a study of T cell responses to AZD1222 COVID-19 vaccine (dated by TCRdb to the early 2020s). Library method: the immunoSEQ multiplex PCR assay. This immuneACCESS table, as held by TCRdb, lists in-frame sequences with V and J called but not all clones. Of the missing ones, under half trace to an unresolved V gene in checked studies; the others have no known cause. This sample gives 60,000 to 85,000 clones in total; around three quarters of them show up just once. The top ten constitute 27% of the sample. The time point tag for this specimen amounts to: about 28 days (+/-7) after the second vaccine dose. Read against the paper, the sample's treatment or condition label means: meningococcal conjugate vaccine given as trial control. Sample: peripheral blood, taken 28 days after the second dose of the MenACWY control vaccine. The receptors here all came from an adult who received the MenACWY meningococcal vaccine as a control.

The chain employs TRBV7-8 and TRBJ2-5; D is unresolved. From germline, CDR1 is SGHVS and CDR2 FQNEAQ. This CDR3 has 16 residues. With 5 bases removed from V and 4 bases from J, the gap between germline ends came to 20 bases. This chain's CDR3 is CASSPAGAGPGETQYF. In DNA, the CDR3 is TGTGCCAGCAGCCCGGCAGGAGCAGGACCTGGAGAGACCCAGTACTTC.

This rearrangement joins TRBV30 to TRBJ2-7; unclear D gene. This CDR3 comprises 14 residues. Looked up from germline, CDR1 is GTSNPN and CDR2 is SVGIG (reference sequence). Trimming removed 1 base from V and 0 bases from J, with 10 bases in between. In DNA form, the CDR3 reads TGTGCCTGGAGTGAAGGGCTTAGCTCCTACGAGCAGTACTTC. It encodes CAWSEGLSSYEQYF.

The CDR3 spells CASSRGGSQYEQYF. Written as DNA, the CDR3 is TGTGCCAGCAGCAGGGGGGGCAGTCAATACGAGCAGTACTTC. The chain combines TRBV3-1 (or the pseudogene TRBV3-2) with TRBJ2-7; possibly TRBD2 for D (7 bases). V lost 5 bases to trimming and J lost 4 bases, with 15 bases between them. This CDR3 has 14 amino acids. Germline V lookup: CDR1 LGHDT, CDR2 YNNKEL (reference sequence).

This CDR3 is CASSPQPHQTPTYGYTF. CDR3 DNA: TGTGCCAGCAGTCCTCAGCCTCACCAAACTCCAACCTATGGCTACACCTTC. The V and J genes are TRBV27 and TRBJ1-2; D gene ambiguous. Between the trimmed V and J ends, which lost 5 bases and 4 bases, there was a span of 23 bases. The CDR3 spans 17 residues. The germline gives CDR1 MNHEY, CDR2 SMNVEV (reference sequence).

Here the CDR3 reads CASSSQRGVPEQYF. The CDR3 bases are TGTGCCAGCAGTTCCCAGCGGGGGGTACCCGAGCAGTACTTC. The chain employs TRBV6-6 and TRBJ2-7; TRBD2 agrees at 9 bases. Germline loops: CDR1 MNHNY, CDR2 SVGAGI (reference sequence). V lost 4 bases and J lost 6; bases outside the gene matches: 7. CDR3 size: 14 residues.

This clone was seen only once. At one end, the junction sequence differs from germline, possibly due to a read error. This sequence joins TRBV7-2 and TRBJ1-2; 9 nucleotides agree with TRBD1. Per germline, CDR1 SGHTA and CDR2 FQGNSA. This CDR3 spans 15 amino acids. CDR3 coding DNA: TGTGCCAGCAGCCTAGCGGGACAGGGCGGCTATGGCTACACCTTC. Translating it yields CASSLAGQGGYGYTF.

The rearrangement joins TRBV19 to TRBJ1-4, with D unresolved. CDR1 and CDR2 (germline): LNHDA, SQIVND (reference sequence). The CDR3 is 15 residues long. The V gene lost 9 bases and the J gene lost 0 bases, with 14 bases spanning the gap. As DNA, the CDR3 is TGTGCCAGCCGAGGCTTCACAGCAACTAATGAAAAACTGTTTTTT. Translating it yields CASRGFTATNEKLFF.

The rearrangement uses TRBV2 and TRBJ1-1, with D perhaps TRBD1 (5 bases). The CDR3 is 14 residues long. The ends were cut back, 7 bases at V and 1 base at J, with 13 bases in the middle. Looked up from germline, CDR1 is SNHLY and CDR2 is FYNNEI. The CDR3 loop is CASNTGLGNTEAFF. In DNA form, the CDR3 reads TGTGCCAGCAACACAGGCCTGGGGAACACTGAAGCTTTCTTT.

This chain connects TRBV5-1 to TRBJ2-7; no clear D gene. This CDR3 is built from 15 residues. Germline V gene lookup returns CDR1 SGHRS and CDR2 YFSETQ. The V and J ends lost 5 bases and 2 bases respectively, with 17 bases between them. The CDR3 nucleotides read TGCGCCAGCAGTCCGGACGGCTATAGGGCCTACGAGCAGTACTTC. Its translation is CASSPDGYRAYEQYF. Variable domain in full (rest from reference TRBV5-1 and TRBJ2-7): KAGVTQTPRYLIKTRGQQVTLSCSPISGHRSVSWYQQTPGQGLQFLFEYFSETQRNKGNFPGRFSGRQFSNSRSEMNVSTLELGDSALYLCASSPDGYRAYEQYFGPGTRLTVT.

The genes are TRBV6-6 and TRBJ1-2; maybe TRBD1 (5 bases). Trimming took off 6 bases at V and 1 base at J, with 9 bases between the two ends. CDR1 and CDR2 (germline): MNHNY, SVGAGI (reference sequence). CDR3 length equals 13 residues. The CDR3 here is CASRPGDNYGYTF. The CDR3 bases are TGTGCCAGCAGACCGGGGGATAACTATGGCTACACCTTC.

This clone turned up a few times. This chain joins TRBV12-3 or TRBV12-4 and TRBJ2-1; no reliable D call. The CDR3 loop spans 13 amino acids. Trimming shortened V by 2 bases and J by 9 bases, and 11 bases separated the two germline ends. The CDR3 DNA reads as TGTGCCAGCAGTTTAAAGGGTAATACTGAGCAGTTCTTC. Its translation: CASSLKGNTEQFF.

J is TRBJ2-7 and V is TRBV11-1, with 12 positions matching TRBD2. This CDR3 is built from 16 residues. Germline V gene sequence: CDR1 SGHAT, CDR2 FQDESV (reference sequence). After removal of 2 bases from V and 3 bases from J, the junction contained 5 bases not matched to a gene. The chain's CDR3 is CASSLRTSGTYYEQYF. DNA of the CDR3: TGTGCCAGCAGCTTACGGACTAGCGGGACCTACTACGAGCAGTACTTC.

A note on this clone: Other DNA sequences in this specimen translate into the identical CDR3. V usage is TRBV6-5 and J usage is TRBJ1-1; no clear D gene. Trimming left V 5 bases short and J 0 bases short, with 7 bases between. In germline, CDR1 is MNHEY, CDR2 SVGAGI. The CDR3 covers 13 residues. The CDR3 protein is CASSLGLNTEAFF. The CDR3 bases are TGTGCCAGCAGTCTGGGCCTGAACACTGAAGCTTTCTTT.

This sequence joins TRBV4-2 and TRBJ2-5; D may be TRBD1 (5 bases). With 0 bases removed from V and 0 bases from J, the gap between germline ends came to 5 bases. This CDR3 spans 14 amino acids. From germline, CDR1 is LGHNA and CDR2 YNFKEQ. The CDR3 spells CASSQETDQETQYF. CDR3 nucleotides: TGTGCCAGCAGCCAAGAGACAGACCAAGAGACCCAGTACTTC.

This sequence joins TRBV12-3 or TRBV12-4 and TRBJ2-7; 11 positions match TRBD1. With V trimmed by 4 bases and J by 7 bases, 3 bases remained unmatched. The CDR3 length is 13 residues. The CDR3 region is CASSSGTGGEQYF. The CDR3 coding sequence is TGTGCCAGCAGTTCCGGGACAGGGGGAGAGCAGTACTTC.

J is TRBJ1-4 and V is TRBV28; 8 nucleotides align to TRBD1. The CDR3 contains 15 residues. The J segment lost 6 bases and the V segment lost 6 bases, leaving 9 bases of the junction unmatched. Per germline, CDR1 MDHEN and CDR2 SYDVKM. The CDR3 region is CASRYSGGLDEKLFF. The CDR3 nucleotides read TGTGCCAGCAGATATTCAGGGGGCTTAGATGAAAAACTGTTTTTT. The full variable domain, with the rest looked up from reference TRBV28 and TRBJ1-4, is DVKVTQSSRYLVKRTGEKVFLECVQDMDHENMFWYRQDPGLGLRLIYFSYDVKMKEKGDIPEGYSVSREKKERFSLILESASTNQTSMYLCASRYSGGLDEKLFFGSGTQLSVL.

This clone has only one observation. The rearrangement joins TRBV19 to TRBJ1-6, with D tentatively TRBD1 (6 bases). The CDR3 consists of 15 residues. With 6 bases removed from V and 7 bases from J, the gap between germline ends came to 16 bases. Germline CDR1 and CDR2: LNHDA and SQIVND (reference sequence). DNA of the CDR3: TGTGCCAGTAGCCCAGGGGCAGGTAACAATTCACCCCTCCACTTT. Translation gives CASSPGAGNNSPLHF.

This chain joins TRBV30 and TRBJ1-1; 8 bases align to TRBD1. Germline trimming cut 7 bases from V and 4 bases from J; bases unmatched to any gene: 14. The germline gives CDR1 GTSNPN, CDR2 SVGIG (reference sequence). There are 15 residues in the CDR3. As DNA, the CDR3 is TGTGCCTCTAGAGTTTCGGACAGGGCGGGCACTGAAGCTTTCTTT. Amino acids: CASRVSDRAGTEAFF.

This chain uses TRBV29-1 with TRBJ1-2, with D maybe TRBD1 (5 bases). The length of the CDR3 is 11 residues. V was clipped by 4 bases and J by 8 bases, with 11 bases between them. Germline CDR1 reads SQVTM; CDR2 reads ANQGSEA. The CDR3 here is CSVGGGAGYTF. The CDR3 coding sequence is TGCAGCGTTGGGGGAGGGGCGGGCTACACCTTC.

This chain joins TRBV2 and TRBJ2-2; TRBD1 matches 8 bases. V shed 7 bases, J shed 2 bases, and the junction held 12 bases outside the gene matches. The CDR3 has 17 residues. Germline-derived CDR1 and CDR2 are SNHLY and FYNNEI. The CDR3 region has the DNA TGTGCCAGCACCCTTAGGGCGGGGACAGGCAACACCGGGGAGCTGTTTTTT. This gives the protein CASTLRAGTGNTGELFF. The complete variable domain, with remaining parts taken from reference TRBV2 and TRBJ2-2, reads EPEVTQTPSHQVTQMGQEVILRCVPISNHLYFYWYRQILGQKVEFLVSFYNNEISEKSEIFDDQFSVERPDGSNFTLKIRSTKLEDSAMYFCASTLRAGTGNTGELFFGEGSRLTVL.

This chain uses TRBV3-1 (or the pseudogene TRBV3-2) with TRBJ1-3, with 7 bases matching TRBD1. Unmatched junction bases numbered 6, after V lost 2 bases and J lost 2 bases. The CDR3 contains 16 residues. CDR1 LGHDT and CDR2 YNNKEL come from the germline V gene (reference sequence). CDR3 nucleotides: TGTGCCAGCAGCCAAACGATGAGGGGGCCTGGAAACACCATATATTTT. Translated: CASSQTMRGPGNTIYF.

The rearrangement uses TRBV7-9 and TRBJ2-7; D is perhaps TRBD2 (5 bases). Per germline, CDR1 SEHNR and CDR2 FQNEAQ (reference sequence). The CDR3 has 13 amino acids. Between the trimmed V and J ends, which lost 7 bases and 7 bases, there was a span of 17 bases. CDR3 bases: TGTGCCAGCACCCCGGGGAGAATGGGGGAGCAGTACTTC. Protein: CASTPGRMGEQYF. Complete variable domain (other parts from reference TRBV7-9 and TRBJ2-7): DTGVSQNPRHKITKRGQNVTFRCDPISEHNRLYWYRQTLGQGPEFLTYFQNEAQLEKSRLLSDRFSAERPKGSFSTLEIQRTEQGDSAMYLCASTPGRMGEQYFGPGTRLTVT.

A note on this clone: A junction end diverges from the germline sequence, so it may reflect a read error. This sequence joins TRBV7-8 and TRBJ2-4, with TRBD2 matching 14 bases. The CDR3 has 19 amino acids. CDR1 is SGHVS and CDR2 is FQNEAQ in the germline V gene. The CDR3 sequence is CASSIATSGRGVAKNIQYF. The CDR3 bases are TGTGCCAGCAGCATAGCGACTAGCGGGAGGGGGGTGGCCAAAAACATTCAGTACTTC.

The gene calls are TRBV4-1 and TRBJ1-1; a possible D gene is TRBD1 (6 bases). V lost 0 bases, J lost 4 bases, and 21 bases lay in between. The CDR3 loop spans 18 amino acids. Germline V gene sequence: CDR1 MGHRA, CDR2 YSYEKL. In DNA, the CDR3 is TGCGCCAGCAGCCAAGATCCGCCGAGGGGGGGGCTCTCCACTGAAGCTTTCTTT. Its translation is CASSQDPPRGGLSTEAFF.

This chain links TRBV30 with TRBJ1-2; D gene ambiguous. The germline CDR1 and CDR2 sequences are GTSNPN and SVGIG (reference sequence). Between the trimmed V and J ends, which lost 1 base and 3 bases, there was a span of 9 bases. The CDR3 has 13 amino acids. CDR3 sequence reads: CAWSAGRDYGYTF. CDR3 sequence (DNA): TGTGCCTGGAGTGCCGGGAGGGACTATGGCTACACCTTC. The whole variable domain, filled in from reference TRBV30 and TRBJ1-2, reads SQTIHQWPATLVQPVGSPLSLECTVEGTSNPNLYWYRQAAGRGLQLLFYSVGIGQISSEVPQNLSASRPQDRQFILSSKKLLLSDSGFYLCAWSAGRDYGYTFGSGTRLTVV.

The chain recombines TRBV28 with TRBJ1-2; a possible D gene is TRBD1 (6 bases). CDR1 is MDHEN and CDR2 is SYDVKM in the germline V gene. Trimming removed 7 bases from V and 4 bases from J, with 19 bases in between. The CDR3 extends over 15 amino acids. In nucleotides, the CDR3 is TGTGCCAGCACCGAACAGGGTACTCTTTTCTATGGCTACACCTTC. Translating gives CASTEQGTLFYGYTF.

This clone was picked up a small number of times. The chain has TRBV4-2 and TRBJ1-4; D unresolved. Germline CDR1 LGHNA, CDR2 YNFKEQ. The CDR3 extends over 16 amino acids. V was clipped by 3 bases and J by 4 bases, with 15 bases between them. The CDR3 spells CASSQGWNSDNEKLFF. The CDR3 nucleotides are TGTGCCAGCAGCCAGGGGTGGAATTCTGATAATGAAAAACTGTTTTTT.